These 18 T cell receptor beta chains share one sample of origin, sequenced in a study of blood T cell repertoires in COVID-19. Profiling relied on immunoSEQ multiplex PCR, and the TCRdb table lists in-frame clones only, not all of them. This table holds some 200,000 clones, about 80% found once. The source material was peripheral blood. Receptors were obtained from a woman aged 25 to 39 who had recovered from COVID-19.

The rearrangement uses TRBV11-2 and TRBJ1-1; D unresolved. Germline assignment: CDR1 SGHAT and CDR2 FQNNGV. V shed 5 bases and J shed 0 bases, with 10 bases lying between them. This CDR3 spans 14 amino acids. This CDR3 reads CASSLQLMNTEAFF. For the CDR3, the DNA is TGTGCCAGCAGCCTACAGTTAATGAACACTGAAGCTTTCTTT.

The chain carries TRBV11-3 and TRBJ2-3; TRBD2 aligns across 8 bases. Germline assignment: CDR1 SGHNT and CDR2 YENEEA. This CDR3 is 17 amino acids long. J gave up 6 bases and V 5 bases, and 16 bases lay outside the gene matches. The CDR3 DNA is TGTGCCAGCAGCCTCGGGTCCCAAGCGGGAGTTACCGATACGCAGTATTTT. Protein sequence: CASSLGSQAGVTDTQYF.

The rearrangement uses TRBV28 and TRBJ1-6, with a tentative D call TRBD1 (6 bases). Germline V gene lookup returns CDR1 MDHEN and CDR2 SYDVKM. The ends were cut back, 6 bases at V and 8 bases at J, with 14 bases in the middle. This CDR3 has 14 amino acids. Written as DNA, the CDR3 is TGTGCCAGCAGACTCCGGGACACTTATTCACCCCTCCACTTT. Its translation is CASRLRDTYSPLHF.

This clone was observed once. The chain is built from TRBV27 and TRBJ2-1, with D unclear. Germline-derived CDR1 and CDR2 are MNHEY and SMNVEV (reference sequence). This CDR3 is built from 15 residues. Between the trimmed V and J ends, which lost 5 bases and 0 bases, there was a span of 11 bases. The CDR3 region has the DNA TGTGCCAGCAGTGCTTTCCTAAGCTCCTACAATGAGCAGTTCTTC. Translation gives CASSAFLSSYNEQFF.

V and J are TRBV29-1 and TRBJ2-3; TRBD2 aligns across 9 bases. The length of the CDR3 is 16 residues. V gave up 6 bases and J gave up 2 bases; unmatched junction bases: 12. Germline V lookup: CDR1 SQVTM, CDR2 ANQGSEA. CDR3 DNA: TGCAGCGTCATTAGCGGGAGTACCTACCTCACAGATACGCAGTATTTT. Its translation: CSVISGSTYLTDTQYF.

The chain carries TRBV4-1 and TRBJ1-1; D gene uncertain. The germline CDR1 and CDR2 sequences are MGHRA and YSYEKL. This CDR3 comprises 16 residues. Trimming shortened V by 3 bases and J by 0 bases, and 14 bases separated the two germline ends. The CDR3 DNA follows: TGCGCCAGCAGCCATACGTACATAAACATGAACACTGAAGCTTTCTTT. It is translated as CASSHTYINMNTEAFF.

This clone is judged medium-sized. The J gene is TRBJ1-4, the V gene TRBV7-9; TRBD1 aligns across 11 bases. This CDR3 comprises 15 residues. Looked up from germline, CDR1 is SEHNR and CDR2 is FQNEAQ (reference sequence). V dropped 5 bases and J dropped 5; count of bases not matched to a gene: 4. CDR3 in DNA: TGTGCCAGCAGCCTGGGGACAGGGGGAAATGAAAAACTGTTTTTT. Protein product: CASSLGTGGNEKLFF. Full variable domain (rest looked up from reference TRBV7-9 and TRBJ1-4): DTGVSQNPRHKITKRGQNVTFRCDPISEHNRLYWYRQTLGQGPEFLTYFQNEAQLEKSRLLSDRFSAERPKGSFSTLEIQRTEQGDSAMYLCASSLGTGGNEKLFFGSGTQLSVL.

The V gene is TRBV5-1, the J gene TRBJ2-7, with D possibly TRBD1 on 5 matching bases. This CDR3 spans 15 amino acids. The germline gives CDR1 SGHRS, CDR2 YFSETQ. The V end lost 4 bases, the J end lost 0 bases, and 14 bases lay between the germline ends. In nucleotides, the CDR3 is TGCGCCAGCAGCCAAGTCGACAGTATCTCCTACGAGCAGTACTTC. It translates to CASSQVDSISYEQYF.

The J gene is TRBJ1-6, the V gene TRBV18; no reliable D call. This CDR3 comprises 15 residues. Trimming took off 0 bases at V and 7 bases at J, with 10 bases between the two ends. Germline V gene data show CDR1 as KGHSH and CDR2 as LQKENI. The CDR3: CASSPPQRVNSPLHF. The DNA of the CDR3 is TGTGCCAGCTCACCACCCCAACGGGTGAATTCACCCCTCCACTTT.

The genes are TRBV10-1 and TRBJ2-2; 8 bases are a match to TRBD2. Germline V gene lookup returns CDR1 WNHNN and CDR2 SYGVQD (reference sequence). This CDR3 is 15 amino acids long. J gave up 7 bases and V 2 bases, and 6 bases lay outside the gene matches. The CDR3 region is CASSESGSNGGELFF. DNA of the CDR3: TGCGCCAGCAGTGAGAGCGGGAGCAACGGCGGGGAGCTGTTTTTT.

The rearrangement uses TRBV6-5 and TRBJ1-1; D remains ambiguous. Per the germline V gene, CDR1 is MNHEY and CDR2 is SVGAGI. Trimming cost V 7 bases and J 3 bases, with 15 bases left between them. This CDR3 comprises 14 residues. CDR3 sequence reads: CASTTEGKDTEAFF. In nucleotides, the CDR3 is TGTGCCAGCACTACAGAGGGTAAGGACACTGAAGCTTTCTTT.

The rearrangement uses TRBV19 and TRBJ1-4, with TRBD1 identical over 10 bases. The ends lost 5 bases at V and 8 bases at J; junction bases unmatched: 8. The CDR3 covers 15 residues. Germline lookup yields CDR1 LNHDA and CDR2 SQIVND (reference sequence). CDR3 loop: CASSLPGTGEEKLFF. The DNA of the CDR3 is TGTGCCAGTAGTCTTCCCGGGACAGGGGAAGAAAAACTGTTTTTT. Based on the CDR3 plus reference TRBV19 and TRBJ1-4, the full variable domain is DGGITQSPKYLFRKEGQNVTLSCEQNLNHDAMYWYRQDPGQGLRLIYYSQIVNDFQKGDIAEGYSVSREKKESFPLTVTSAQKNPTAFYLCASSLPGTGEEKLFFGSGTQLSVL.

A word on this clone: Other DNA sequences in the same sample also yield this CDR3. The J gene is TRBJ2-3, the V gene TRBV2; 12 bases line up with TRBD2. The CDR3 sequence is 15 residues long. Germline V lookup: CDR1 SNHLY, CDR2 FYNNEI. The V segment lost 4 bases and the J segment 2 bases; nucleotides outside the gene matches: 1. DNA of the CDR3: TGTGCCAGCAGTGGACTAGCGGGAGTCACAGATACGCAGTATTTT. Amino acids: CASSGLAGVTDTQYF.

This rearrangement joins TRBV19 to TRBJ2-7; 8 positions agree with TRBD1. Per the germline V gene, CDR1 is LNHDA and CDR2 is SQIVND (reference sequence). The CDR3 is made up of 12 amino acids. J lost 2 bases, V lost 11 bases, and 5 bases had no gene match. As DNA, the CDR3 is TGTGCCTCCGGACAGGGAGCCTACGAGCAGTACTTC. As protein: CASGQGAYEQYF.

The V and J genes are TRBV7-2 and TRBJ1-5, with D possibly TRBD1 on 5 matching bases. The CDR3 totals 17 residues. Germline loops: CDR1 SGHTA, CDR2 FQGNSA. Trimming removed 4 bases at V and 4 bases at J, with 20 bases between. CDR3 in amino acids: CASSSRGGAGTNQPQHF. The DNA of the CDR3 is TGTGCCAGCAGCTCCCGCGGAGGGGCAGGCACAAATCAGCCCCAGCATTTT.

This sequence joins TRBV6-4 and TRBJ2-3; 7 nucleotides match TRBD2. Germline V CDR1 and CDR2: MRHNA, SNTAGT. The trim removed 2 bases at V and 4 bases at J, leaving 6 bases unmatched. The CDR3 sequence is 15 residues long. This chain's CDR3 is CASSDGSGTSDTQYF. For the CDR3, the DNA is TGTGCCAGCAGTGACGGGAGCGGGACCTCAGATACGCAGTATTTT.

This chain links TRBV28 with TRBJ2-7; D perhaps matches TRBD2 (6 bases). The V and J ends lost 1 base and 0 bases respectively, with 13 bases between them. This CDR3 contains 16 residues. Germline V gene lookup returns CDR1 MDHEN and CDR2 SYDVKM. The CDR3 DNA sequence: TGTGCCAGCAGTTTATTAGTTCGGGAGAACTCCTACGAGCAGTACTTC. Its translation: CASSLLVRENSYEQYF.

Judged by abundance, this clone is medium-sized (0.01 to 0.1%). The V and J genes are TRBV6-5 and TRBJ1-3; 7 nucleotides line up with TRBD1. The germline V gene encodes CDR1 MNHEY and CDR2 SVGAGI. The CDR3 consists of 13 residues. Trimming removed 10 bases from V and 7 bases from J; junction bases left unmatched: 10. The CDR3 DNA reads TGTGCCACCCGCAGGGGGGAAGGGAACACCATATATTTT. This codes for CATRRGEGNTIYF.